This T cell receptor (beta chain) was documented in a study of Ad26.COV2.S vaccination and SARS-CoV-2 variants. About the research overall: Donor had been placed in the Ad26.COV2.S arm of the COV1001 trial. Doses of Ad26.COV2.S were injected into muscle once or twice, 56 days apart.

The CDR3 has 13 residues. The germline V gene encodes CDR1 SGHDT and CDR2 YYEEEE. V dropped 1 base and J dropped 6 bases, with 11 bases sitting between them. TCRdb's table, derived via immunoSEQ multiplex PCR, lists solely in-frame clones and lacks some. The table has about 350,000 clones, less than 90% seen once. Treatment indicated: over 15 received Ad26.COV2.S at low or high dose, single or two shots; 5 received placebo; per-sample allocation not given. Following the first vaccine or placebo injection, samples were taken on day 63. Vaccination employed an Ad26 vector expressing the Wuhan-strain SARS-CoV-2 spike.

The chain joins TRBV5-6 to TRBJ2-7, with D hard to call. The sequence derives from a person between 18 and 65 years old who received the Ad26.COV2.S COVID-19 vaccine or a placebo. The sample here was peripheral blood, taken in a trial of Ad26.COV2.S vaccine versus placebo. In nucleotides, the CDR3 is TGTGCCAGCAGCTTGAGGCGGAGTCGCGAGCAGTACTTC. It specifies CASSLRRSREQYF. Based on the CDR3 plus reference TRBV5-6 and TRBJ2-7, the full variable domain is DAGVTQSPTHLIKTRGQQVTLRCSPKSGHDTVSWYQQALGQGPQFIFQYYEEEERQRGNFPDRFSGHQFPNYSSELNVNALLLGDSALYLCASSLRRSREQYFGPGTRLTVT.